Below are 4 T cell receptor beta chains sequenced from a single sample in a study of CD4 T cells in relation to SARS-CoV-2 and coronaviruses. TCRdb's table, derived via immunoSEQ multiplex PCR, lists solely in-frame clones and lacks some. The sample yields 22,000 or so clones, more than 60% seen once. The unexposed donors gave CD4+ T cells in about 2011-2018, prior to COVID-19. CD4+ T cells were isolated from the cells after about 11 days of culture. No antigens are known for them. The sequencing sample was made of CD4+ T cells from PBMCs, cultured in vitro. These receptors originate from a human donor in good health.

This clone showed up just a few times. The chain joins TRBV27 to TRBJ1-4, with TRBD1 matching over 9 bases. J gave up 7 bases and V 6 bases, and 6 bases lay outside the gene matches. CDR1 and CDR2 (germline): MNHEY, SMNVEV (reference sequence). The CDR3 is 14 amino acids. The CDR3 nucleotides are TGTGCCAGCAGCGTGACAGGGGGTCGTGAAAAACTGTTTTTT. This encodes CASSVTGGREKLFF.

The chain carries TRBV5-1 and TRBJ2-5, with a weak D call TRBD1 (5 bases). In germline, CDR1 is SGHRS, CDR2 YFSETQ. V shed 3 bases and J shed 7 bases, with 16 bases lying between them. This CDR3 comprises 14 residues. CDR3 DNA sequence: TGCGCCAGCAGCTCACAGGTAGCCGAGGCGACCCAGTACTTC. It encodes CASSSQVAEATQYF.

The chain recombines TRBV24-1 with TRBJ2-2, with TRBD2 identical over 7 bases. This CDR3 region has 17 residues. V gave up 2 bases and J gave up 2 bases; unmatched junction bases: 7. Per germline, CDR1 KGHDR and CDR2 SFDVKD. Written as DNA, the CDR3 is TGTGCCACCAGTGATTATGGGAGGGAGCCAAACACCGGGGAGCTGTTTTTT. It is translated as CATSDYGREPNTGELFF.

The sample holds one count of this clone. This chain connects TRBV5-1 to TRBJ2-1, with D unclear. Germline CDR1 reads SGHRS; CDR2 reads YFSETQ. The CDR3 sequence is 14 residues long. Trimming removed 5 bases from V and 12 bases from J, with 21 bases in between. The CDR3 nucleotides read TGCGCCAGCAGGATGGGCGGTTACAATGAGCGGCAGTTCTTC. Protein sequence: CASRMGGYNERQFF.